The 2 T cell receptor beta chains presented below share a single source sample, sequenced in a study of blood T cell repertoires in COVID-19. The repertoire was sequenced with immunoSEQ multiplex PCR; TCRdb's copy has only in-frame clones and lacks some. The sample has about 70,000 clones; 81% are singletons. The source material was peripheral blood. The receptors shown here come from a woman in her 70s with acute or convalescent COVID-19.

The chain combines TRBV9 with TRBJ2-2; tentative D call: TRBD2 (5 bases). There are 17 residues in the CDR3. Germline CDR1 and CDR2: SGDLS and YYNGEE. The V gene lost 3 bases and the J gene lost 4 bases, with 19 bases spanning the gap. The DNA for the CDR3 is TGTGCCAGCAGCGACGGTCGGGAAACGCCGGTCACCGGGGAGCTGTTTTTT. It codes for CASSDGRETPVTGELFF.

A few counts support this clone. The junction departs from germline at one end; a sequencing error may be responsible. V is TRBV6-6 and J is TRBJ1-1; the D is unclear. From germline, CDR1 is MNHNY and CDR2 SVGAGI (reference sequence). The CDR3 runs to 14 residues. CDR3: CASSYSRLNTEAFF. CDR3 DNA sequence: TGTGCCAGCAGTTACTCGAGATTGAATACTGAAGCTTTCTTT.